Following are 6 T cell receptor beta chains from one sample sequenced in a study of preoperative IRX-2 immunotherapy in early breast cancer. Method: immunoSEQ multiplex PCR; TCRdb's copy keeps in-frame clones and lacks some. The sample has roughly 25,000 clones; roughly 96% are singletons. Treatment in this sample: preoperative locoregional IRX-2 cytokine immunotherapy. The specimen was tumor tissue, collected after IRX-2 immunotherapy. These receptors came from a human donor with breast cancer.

The DNA for the CDR3 is TGTGCCAGCTGGTCGGGCAGGGGACTAAATCAGCCCCAGCATTTT. It specifies CASWSGRGLNQPQHF. The V gene is TRBV28, the J gene TRBJ1-5; tentative D call: TRBD1 (6 bases). The CDR3 runs to 15 residues. CDR1 and CDR2 from the germline V gene are MDHEN and SYDVKM. The V gene lost 8 bases and the J gene lost 4 bases, with 18 bases spanning the gap.

As DNA, the CDR3 is TGTGCCAGCAGAAGCACCAGGGCGCAGGGCTACACCTTC. Protein sequence: CASRSTRAQGYTF. The chain recombines TRBV5-8 with TRBJ1-2; possible D gene TRBD1, 5 bases. Germline V gives CDR1 SGHTS, CDR2 YDEGEE. The CDR3 length is 13 residues. The V end lost 5 bases, the J end lost 8 bases, and 16 bases lay between the germline ends.

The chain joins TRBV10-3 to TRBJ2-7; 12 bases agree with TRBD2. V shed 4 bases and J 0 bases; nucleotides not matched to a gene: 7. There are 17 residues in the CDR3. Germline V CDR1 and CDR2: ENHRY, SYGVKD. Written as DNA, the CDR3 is TGTGCCATCAGTGGAAAGGGGACTAGCGGGTCCTCCTACGAGCAGTACTTC. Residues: CAISGKGTSGSSYEQYF.

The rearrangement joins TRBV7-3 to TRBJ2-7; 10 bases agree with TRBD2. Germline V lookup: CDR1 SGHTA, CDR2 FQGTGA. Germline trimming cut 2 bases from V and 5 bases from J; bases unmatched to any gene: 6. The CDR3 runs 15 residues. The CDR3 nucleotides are TGTGCCAGCAGCTTACGGTCTAGCGGGAGCCACGAGCAGTACTTC. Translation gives CASSLRSSGSHEQYF. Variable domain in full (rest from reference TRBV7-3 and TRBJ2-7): GAGVSQTPSNKVTEKGKYVELRCDPISGHTALYWYRQSLGQGPEFLIYFQGTGAADDSGLPNDRFFAVRPEGSVSTLKIQRTERGDSAVYLCASSLRSSGSHEQYFGPGTRLTVT.

The CDR3 DNA reads TGTGCCAGCAGTTTGACTGGCGGGGGCAATCAGCCCCAGCATTTT. It codes for CASSLTGGGNQPQHF. This chain uses TRBV6-5 with TRBJ1-5; the D is unclear. The CDR3 covers 15 residues. The germline V gene has CDR1 MNHEY and CDR2 SVGAGI. The germline V and J ends were trimmed by 4 bases and 2 bases, with 12 bases remaining between them.

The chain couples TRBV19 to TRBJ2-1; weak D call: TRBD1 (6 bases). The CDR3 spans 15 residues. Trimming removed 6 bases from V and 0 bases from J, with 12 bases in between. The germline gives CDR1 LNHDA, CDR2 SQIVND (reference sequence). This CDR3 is CASSRQDPSYNEQFF. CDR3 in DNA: TGTGCCAGTAGCCGACAGGACCCCTCCTACAATGAGCAGTTCTTC.